The 30 T cell receptor beta chains below were found in one sample sequenced in a study of T cells in Graves' hyperthyroidism and ophthalmopathy. Amplified regions were TCR beta CDR3 sequences from RNA transcripts. First-round RT-PCR of the TCR CDR3 relied on the HTBI primer set. TCRdb passed the multiplex PCR reads through MiXCR, listing each CDR3 protein once. Of about 250,000 distinct CDR3 sequences in the sample, 15% are singletons; the top ten hold 30%. Sequencing input: blood. The receptors here all came from a woman aged 45-65 years with Graves' hyperthyroidism that later progressed to Graves' ophthalmopathy.

V usage is TRBV7-8 and J usage is TRBJ2-1, with D possibly matching TRBD2 (5 bases). V shed 6 bases and J shed 4 bases, with 13 bases lying between them. This CDR3 comprises 14 residues. Germline values: CDR1 SGHVS, CDR2 FQNEAQ. The CDR3 DNA follows: TGTGCCAGCAGTCCCCTCCGGGGTTACAATGAGCAGTTCTTC. It translates to CASSPLRGYNEQFF.

This clonotype was observed at least ten times. The chain carries TRBV7-3 and TRBJ1-2; no reliable D call. The germline CDR1 and CDR2 sequences are SGHTA and FQGTGA. The CDR3 runs 13 residues. Trimming left V 1 base short and J 6 bases short, with 9 bases between. The CDR3 DNA follows: TGTGCCAGCAGCTTAAGACTCGGCGATGGCTACACCTTC. Residues: CASSLRLGDGYTF.

As for this clonotype: It may be a read error: a sequence one base away is much more abundant. CDR3: CASSPPLQGYEQHF. CDR3 nucleotides: TGTGCCAGCTCACCACCGTTGCAGGGCTACGAGCAGCACTTC. V is TRBV18 and J is TRBJ2-7, with D maybe TRBD1 (5 bases). This CDR3 contains 14 residues. CDR1 KGHSH and CDR2 LQKENI come from the germline V gene.

This sequence joins TRBV3-1 and TRBJ2-6, with 10 bases identical to TRBD2. CDR1 and CDR2 (germline): LGHDT, YNNKEL (reference sequence). The CDR3 loop spans 17 amino acids. V shed 1 base and J 3 bases; nucleotides not matched to a gene: 3. CDR3 amino acids: CASSQALAGDGANVLTF. The CDR3 nucleotides read TGTGCCAGCAGCCAAGCCCTAGCGGGAGATGGGGCCAACGTCCTGACTTTC.

This clonotype occurred a few times. This chain uses TRBV15 with TRBJ1-1, with D unresolved. This CDR3 is built from 19 residues. V was shortened by 4 bases and J by 4 bases, with 28 bases between the two germline ends. Germline CDR1 is LNHNV and CDR2 is YYDKDF (reference sequence). The CDR3 sequence is CATSNSWSQIVQASTEAFF. In DNA, the CDR3 is TGTGCCACCAGCAATAGCTGGAGCCAGATCGTTCAGGCGAGCACTGAAGCTTTCTTT.

This clonotype has at least ten counts. V is TRBV24-1 and J is TRBJ2-7; maybe TRBD2 (6 bases). CDR1 and CDR2 (germline): KGHDR, SFDVKD. CDR3 length equals 14 residues. Trimming took 4 bases from V and 3 from J, leaving 12 bases between them. The chain's CDR3 is CATSEGGTVYEQYF. The CDR3 region has the DNA TGTGCCACCAGTGAAGGAGGGACCGTCTACGAGCAGTACTTC.

This clonotype was detected only once. The genes are TRBV6-2 or TRBV6-3 and TRBJ1-3; 9 bases agree with TRBD1. The V and J ends lost 6 bases and 0 bases, in that order; junction bases with no gene match: 9. The germline CDR1 and CDR2 sequences are MNHEY and SVGEGT. The CDR3 runs to 17 residues. The CDR3 here is CASRREGQGASGNTIYF. CDR3 DNA: TGTGCCAGCAGACGGGAGGGACAGGGCGCCTCTGGAAACACCATATATTTT.

This clonotype appeared a few times. The chain couples TRBV20-1 to TRBJ2-7, with a weak D call TRBD2 (5 bases). CDR1 is DFQATT and CDR2 is SNEGSKA in the germline V gene (reference sequence). The CDR3 covers 14 residues. V was pared by 0 bases and J by 2 bases, with 11 bases between. CDR3 protein: CSARDPGFAYEQYF. The CDR3 DNA reads TGCAGTGCTAGAGATCCGGGGTTTGCCTACGAGCAGTACTTC.

The gene calls are TRBV15 and TRBJ2-7; D remains unclear. The germline V gene has CDR1 LNHNV and CDR2 YYDKDF (reference sequence). With 0 bases removed from V and 0 bases from J, the gap between germline ends came to 9 bases. The CDR3 spans 15 residues. CDR3 in amino acids: CATSRDPRSSYEQYF. CDR3 DNA: TGTGCCACCAGCAGAGATCCCAGGAGCTCCTACGAGCAGTACTTC.

This clonotype was seen repeatedly, ten times or more. The genes are TRBV11-2 and TRBJ1-1, with D perhaps matching TRBD1 (5 bases). CDR1 SGHAT and CDR2 FQNNGV come from the germline V gene. The CDR3 contains 15 residues. Trimming took off 5 bases at V and 4 bases at J, with 17 bases between the two ends. The CDR3 nucleotides are TGTGCCAGCAGCCGCCGGGACTCCTGGGGCACTGAAGCTTTCTTT. This sequence encodes CASSRRDSWGTEAFF. The full variable domain, in which reference TRBV11-2 and TRBJ1-1 provide the parts outside the CDR3, is EAGVAQSPRYKIIEKRQSVAFWCNPISGHATLYWYQQILGQGPKLLIQFQNNGVVDDSQLPKDRFSAERLKGVDSTLKIQPAKLEDSAVYLCASSRRDSWGTEAFFGQGTRLTVV.

This clonotype was recorded at least ten times. V is TRBV3-1 and J is TRBJ2-5; D perhaps matches TRBD2 (5 bases). The CDR3 sequence is 14 residues long. Between the trimmed V and J ends, which lost 1 base and 6 bases, there was a span of 12 bases. Per germline, CDR1 LGHDT and CDR2 YNNKEL (reference sequence). The chain's CDR3 is CASSQGLSRQTQYF. DNA for the CDR3: TGTGCCAGCAGCCAAGGACTATCAAGGCAGACCCAGTACTTC.

This clonotype was found a few times. Relative to the germline gene, one junction end is altered; a read error may explain this. The chain combines TRBV18 with TRBJ2-1, with unresolved D. CDR3 length: 12 residues. The germline gives CDR1 KGHSH, CDR2 LQKENI. As DNA, the CDR3 is TGTGCCAGCTCACCACTAGGTCGAAGCAAGGTCTTC. Its translation: CASSPLGRSKVF.

This clonotype showed up just a few times. The genes are TRBV20-1 and TRBJ2-7; possible D gene TRBD2, 5 bases. CDR1 is DFQATT, CDR2 SNEGSKA, per germline (reference sequence). The V end lost 3 bases, the J end lost 5 bases, and 11 bases lay between the germline ends. This CDR3 region has 12 residues. CDR3 protein: CSASIGRDEQYF. As DNA, the CDR3 is TGCAGTGCTAGCATCGGGCGGGACGAGCAGTACTTC.

For this clonotype: A read error may explain this, as a much larger clone is one base away. CDR3 sequence (DNA): TGTGCCAGCAACTCGTTGGGAGGGGCAAGGAACAATGAGCAGTTCTTC. Translating it yields CASNSLGGARNNEQFF. The gene calls are TRBV7-8 and TRBJ2-1, with TRBD2 identical over 7 bases. V lost 7 bases to trimming and J lost 5 bases; unmatched junction nucleotides: 14. The germline CDR1 and CDR2 sequences are SGHVS and FQNEAQ. The CDR3 loop spans 16 amino acids.

This clonotype was observed at least ten times. This chain joins TRBV11-2 and TRBJ2-7; D is unclear. V was trimmed by 1 base and J by 5 bases, leaving 3 bases between them. CDR3 length: 11 residues. Germline CDR1 SGHAT, CDR2 FQNNGV. CDR3 bases: TGTGCCAGCAGCTTAGGCCACGAGCAGTACTTC. Its translation: CASSLGHEQYF.

This clonotype has just one count. The V gene is TRBV7-9, the J gene TRBJ2-1; D uncertain. The germline CDR1 and CDR2 sequences are SEHNR and FQNEAQ (reference sequence). The CDR3 is 14 residues long. V was shortened by 1 base and J by 2 bases, with 6 bases between the two germline ends. The CDR3 DNA reads as TGTGCCAGCAGCTTAGTAGTTGCCTACAATGAGCAGTTCTTC. It codes for CASSLVVAYNEQFF.

This clonotype was observed many times. This chain joins TRBV6-1 and TRBJ2-6; D call uncertain. Germline CDR1 MNHNS, CDR2 SASEGT. V was cut by 3 bases and J by 13 bases, with 7 bases left in between. The CDR3 is 11 amino acids. CDR3 DNA: TGTGCCAGCAGTGACAGACGGGTCCTGACTTTC. This encodes CASSDRRVLTF.

This clonotype was detected many times. The rearrangement links TRBV11-2 to TRBJ2-1, with 9 bases lining up with TRBD2. Trimming removed 7 bases from V and 10 bases from J; junction bases left unmatched: 20. This CDR3 has 17 amino acids. In germline, CDR1 is SGHAT, CDR2 FQNNGV. The CDR3 sequence: CASTAGLATTPGGEQFF. DNA of the CDR3: TGTGCCAGCACCGCCGGACTAGCGACGACCCCAGGGGGAGAGCAGTTCTTC.

This clonotype was detected many times. This sequence joins TRBV28 and TRBJ1-5; 8 positions match TRBD1. Germline V gives CDR1 MDHEN, CDR2 SYDVKM. The CDR3 has 16 amino acids. V was pared by 5 bases and J by 3 bases, with 9 bases of the junction left unmatched. The CDR3 region is CASSPPDRATNQPQHF. The CDR3 DNA follows: TGTGCCAGCAGTCCCCCGGACAGGGCGACCAATCAGCCCCAGCATTTT.

This clonotype was detected ten times or more. This chain uses TRBV10-3 with TRBJ1-1, with TRBD1 as a possible D gene (6 bases). The CDR3 consists of 13 residues. The V gene lost 6 bases and the J gene lost 1 base, with 9 bases spanning the gap. CDR1 is ENHRY and CDR2 is SYGVKD in the germline V gene. CDR3 sequence: CAIRGTRNTEAFF. CDR3 nucleotides: TGTGCCATCAGGGGGACAAGGAACACTGAAGCTTTCTTT.

This clonotype was seen repeatedly, ten times or more. V gene TRBV18 combines with J gene TRBJ1-5; the D is unclear. Germline V CDR1 and CDR2: KGHSH, LQKENI. This CDR3 has 13 residues. Trimming took 0 bases from V and 12 from J, leaving 12 bases between them. As DNA, the CDR3 is TGTGCCAGCTCACCACCGCGGGGTGGTCTCCAGCATTTT. Protein product: CASSPPRGGLQHF. Filled out from reference TRBV18 and TRBJ1-5, the complete variable domain reads NAGVMQNPRHLVRRRGQEARLRCSPMKGHSHVYWYRQLPEEGLKFMVYLQKENIIDESGMPKERFSAEFPKEGPSILRIQQVVRGDSAAYFCASSPPRGGLQHFGDGTRLSIL.

This clonotype was seen a few times. One end of the junction does not line up with germline, which may come from a read error. The rearrangement uses TRBV5-1 and TRBJ2-5, with 10 bases lining up with TRBD2. The V gene's germline CDR1 is SGHRS and CDR2 YFSETQ. The CDR3 spans 14 residues. The CDR3 here is CASNLLAGEETQYF. CDR3 sequence (DNA): TGCGCCAGCAACTTGCTAGCGGGGGAAGAGACCCAGTACTTC.

This clonotype showed up many times. The V gene is TRBV7-9, the J gene TRBJ2-7; possibly TRBD1 for D (6 bases). This CDR3 comprises 14 residues. V was clipped by 3 bases and J by 5 bases, with 14 bases between them. Germline loops: CDR1 SEHNR, CDR2 FQNEAQ (reference sequence). The CDR3 nucleotides are TGTGCCAGCAGCTTGAGACAGGCATGGAACGAGCAGTACTTC. It codes for CASSLRQAWNEQYF.

This clonotype was detected ten times or more. V and J are TRBV20-1 and TRBJ2-1, with D uncertain. The V end lost 3 bases, the J end lost 8 bases, and 11 bases lay between the germline ends. The CDR3 covers 12 residues. In germline, CDR1 is DFQATT, CDR2 SNEGSKA (reference sequence). The CDR3 protein is CSARAGGDEQFF. The CDR3, as DNA: TGCAGTGCTAGGGCCGGCGGCGATGAGCAGTTCTTC.

In this sample, this clonotype turned up a few times. The V call is TRBV7-3, the J call TRBJ1-3; the D is unclear. CDR1 is SGHTA and CDR2 is FQGTGA in the germline V gene. Trimming shortened V by 6 bases and J by 0 bases, and 12 bases separated the two germline ends. The CDR3 is 15 amino acids. The CDR3 bases are TGTGCCAGCAGTTCCGGACTAGACTCTGGAAACACCATATATTTT. Translating gives CASSSGLDSGNTIYF.

The J gene is TRBJ2-7, the V gene TRBV12-3 or TRBV12-4; no clear D gene. This CDR3 is 13 amino acids long. Trimming removed 7 bases at V and 3 bases at J, with 13 bases between. Here the CDR3 DNA reads TGTGCCAGCAATAACCGGGCCCACTACGAGCAGTACTTC. Amino acids: CASNNRAHYEQYF.

This clonotype was picked up many times. V gene TRBV18 combines with J gene TRBJ2-5; tentatively, D is TRBD2 (5 bases). Trimming removed 2 bases from V and 6 bases from J, with 19 bases in between. The CDR3 is 16 amino acids. The germline V gene has CDR1 KGHSH and CDR2 LQKENI. CDR3 in amino acids: CASSPITSGPGKTQYF. As DNA, the CDR3 is TGTGCCAGCTCACCAATTACCAGCGGACCTGGGAAGACCCAGTACTTC. The whole variable domain, filled in from reference TRBV18 and TRBJ2-5, reads NAGVMQNPRHLVRRRGQEARLRCSPMKGHSHVYWYRQLPEEGLKFMVYLQKENIIDESGMPKERFSAEFPKEGPSILRIQQVVRGDSAAYFCASSPITSGPGKTQYFGPGTRLLVL.

The V and J genes are TRBV6-1 and TRBJ2-2; D perhaps matches TRBD1 (5 bases). This CDR3 has 15 amino acids. V was cut by 6 bases and J by 0 bases, with 11 bases left in between. The germline gives CDR1 MNHNS, CDR2 SASEGT. CDR3 in amino acids: CASRRQYTNTGELFF. CDR3 nucleotides: TGTGCCAGCAGGAGACAGTATACGAACACCGGGGAGCTGTTTTTT.

This clonotype has ten or more counts. The chain combines TRBV20-1 with TRBJ2-5, with 10 bases identical to TRBD1. CDR1 is DFQATT, CDR2 SNEGSKA, per germline (reference sequence). The trim removed 8 bases at V and 5 bases at J, leaving 11 bases unmatched. This CDR3 spans 14 amino acids. The CDR3 nucleotides read TGCAGTAATCTCCCGGGACAGGGGAGGGAGACCCAGTACTTC. Its translation is CSNLPGQGRETQYF.

This clonotype was counted ten times or more. The chain carries TRBV18 and TRBJ1-1, with D hard to call. This CDR3 is 13 amino acids long. CDR1 KGHSH and CDR2 LQKENI come from the germline V gene. Trimming shortened V by 8 bases and J by 2 bases, and 12 bases separated the two germline ends. The CDR3 DNA follows: TGTGCCAGCAGCCCAAACAGAAACACTGAAGCTTTCTTT. Translation: CASSPNRNTEAFF.